Here is one TCR beta chain with its context. cDNA libraries for TCR alpha and TCR beta, carrying sample barcodes and UMIs, came from 5'RACE with constant-segment primers. TCRdb processed the 5' RACE reads anew with MiXCR; each CDR3 protein has one entry. Of roughly 450,000 distinct CDR3 sequences in the sample, over 15% were seen once. The data originate from a study of T-cell memory formation after mild COVID-19. Germline CDR1 reads SGHRS; CDR2 reads YFSETQ. The V and J ends lost 0 bases and 9 bases respectively, with 7 bases between them. The CDR3 loop spans 11 amino acids. Sequenced input: PBMCs or a T cell subset sorted from them (not recorded which). The chain recombines TRBV5-1 with TRBJ2-7; D remains unclear. The sequence was obtained from an adult woman who had mild COVID-19 (a few samples of this study predate the infection). Cell type and time point are not known. CDR3 protein: CASSLGQSQYF. In DNA form, the CDR3 reads TGCGCCAGCAGCTTGGGCCAGTCGCAGTACTTC.